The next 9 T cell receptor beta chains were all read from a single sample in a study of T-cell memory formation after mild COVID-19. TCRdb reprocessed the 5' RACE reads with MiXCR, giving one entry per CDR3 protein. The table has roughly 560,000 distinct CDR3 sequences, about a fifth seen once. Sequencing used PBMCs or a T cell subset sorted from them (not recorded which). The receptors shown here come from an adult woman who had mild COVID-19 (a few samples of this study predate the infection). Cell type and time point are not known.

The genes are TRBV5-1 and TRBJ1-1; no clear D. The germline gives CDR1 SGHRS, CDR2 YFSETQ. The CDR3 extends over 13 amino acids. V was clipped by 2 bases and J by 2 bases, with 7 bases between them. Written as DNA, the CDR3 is TGCGCCAGCAGCTTCCAATATAACACTGAAGCTTTCTTT. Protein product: CASSFQYNTEAFF.

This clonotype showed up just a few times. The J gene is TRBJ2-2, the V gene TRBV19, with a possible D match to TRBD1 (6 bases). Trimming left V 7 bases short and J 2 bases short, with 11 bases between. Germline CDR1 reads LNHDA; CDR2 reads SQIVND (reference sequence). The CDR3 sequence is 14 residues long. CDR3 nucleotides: TGTGCCAGTACTGGACAGACCAACACCGGGGAGCTGTTTTTT. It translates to CASTGQTNTGELFF.

DNA for the CDR3: TGCAGTGCTACCGCCCCGACTAGCGGAGTCTCCTACGAGCAGTACTTC. Translation gives CSATAPTSGVSYEQYF. This chain joins TRBV20-1 and TRBJ2-7, with TRBD2 identical over 9 bases. Germline values: CDR1 DFQATT, CDR2 SNEGSKA (reference sequence). J was trimmed by 0 bases and V by 4 bases; bases with no gene match: 10. This CDR3 has 16 amino acids.

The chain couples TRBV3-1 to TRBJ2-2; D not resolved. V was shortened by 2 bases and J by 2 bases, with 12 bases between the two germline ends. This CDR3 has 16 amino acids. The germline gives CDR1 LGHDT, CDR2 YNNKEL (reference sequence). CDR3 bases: TGTGCCAGCAGCCAATGGCCAGGACCAAACACCGGGGAGCTGTTTTTT. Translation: CASSQWPGPNTGELFF. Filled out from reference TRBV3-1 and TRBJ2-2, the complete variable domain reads DTAVSQTPKYLVTQMGNDKSIKCEQNLGHDTMYWYKQDSKKFLKIMFSYNNKELIINETVPNRFSPKSPDKAHLNLHINSLELGDSAVYFCASSQWPGPNTGELFFGEGSRLTVL.

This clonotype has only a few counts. The CDR3 DNA sequence: TGCGCCAGCAAATCCCAAGAGACCCAGTACTTC. Translated, it gives CASKSQETQYF. The chain has TRBV5-1 and TRBJ2-5; D unresolved. This CDR3 is built from 11 residues. Trimming left V 6 bases short and J 1 base short, with 4 bases between. Germline loops: CDR1 SGHRS, CDR2 YFSETQ.

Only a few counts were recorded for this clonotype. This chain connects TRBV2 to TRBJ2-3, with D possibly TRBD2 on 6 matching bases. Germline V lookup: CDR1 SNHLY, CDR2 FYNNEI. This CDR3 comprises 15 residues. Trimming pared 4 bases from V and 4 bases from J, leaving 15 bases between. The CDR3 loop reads CASSVDRRGSDTQYF. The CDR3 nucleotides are TGTGCCAGCAGTGTGGACCGGAGGGGCTCAGATACGCAGTATTTT.

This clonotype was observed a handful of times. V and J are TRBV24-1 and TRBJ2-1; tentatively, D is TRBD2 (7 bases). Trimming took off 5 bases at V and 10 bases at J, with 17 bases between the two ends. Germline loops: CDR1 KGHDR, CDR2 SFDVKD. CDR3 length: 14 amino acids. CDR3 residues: CATSAPGAGREQFF. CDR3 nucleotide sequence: TGTGCCACCAGTGCTCCGGGGGCCGGGAGGGAGCAGTTCTTC.

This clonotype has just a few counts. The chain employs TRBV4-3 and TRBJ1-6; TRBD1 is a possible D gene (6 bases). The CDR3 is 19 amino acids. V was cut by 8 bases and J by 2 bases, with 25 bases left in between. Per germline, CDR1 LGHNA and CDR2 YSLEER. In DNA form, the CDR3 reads TGCGCCAGCGGGTCCAAACAGGGTGGAGCGAGGCCCTATAATTCACCCCTCCACTTT. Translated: CASGSKQGGARPYNSPLHF.

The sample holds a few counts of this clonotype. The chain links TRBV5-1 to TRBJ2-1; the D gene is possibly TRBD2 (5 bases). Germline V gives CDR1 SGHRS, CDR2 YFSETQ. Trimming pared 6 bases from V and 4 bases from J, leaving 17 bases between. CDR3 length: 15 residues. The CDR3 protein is CASKDFPGLYNEQFF. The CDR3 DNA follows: TGCGCCAGCAAAGACTTTCCGGGGTTATACAATGAGCAGTTCTTC.